Each of the 23 T cell receptor beta chains below was sequenced from the same sample in a study of blood T cell repertoires in COVID-19. Repertoires were generated with immunoSEQ multiplex PCR, while TCRdb's copy carries only in-frame clones and drops some. The sample has around 150,000 clones; roughly three quarters are singletons. The sequenced sample consisted of peripheral blood. These TCRs come from a man aged 45-65 years with active or convalescent COVID-19.

The rearrangement links TRBV6-6 to TRBJ1-2, with no clear D. The CDR3 contains 14 residues. Germline lookup yields CDR1 MNHNY and CDR2 SVGAGI (reference sequence). Trimming removed 5 bases at V and 4 bases at J, with 14 bases between. The CDR3 spells CASSQRTQFYGYTF. The DNA of the CDR3 is TGTGCCAGCAGTCAACGAACACAATTCTATGGCTACACCTTC.

The chain uses TRBV24-1 and TRBJ2-1; 12 bases are a match to TRBD1. Per germline, CDR1 KGHDR and CDR2 SFDVKD. The CDR3 has 18 residues. J lost 1 base, V lost 4 bases, and 7 bases had no gene match. CDR3 in DNA: TGTGCCACCAGTGACCCGGGACAGGGGGCCAGATCCTACAATGAGCAGTTCTTC. Protein: CATSDPGQGARSYNEQFF.

The chain links TRBV7-9 to TRBJ2-4; D unclear. Between the trimmed V and J ends, which lost 5 bases and 6 bases, there was a span of 2 bases. The length of the CDR3 is 10 residues. The V gene's germline CDR1 is SEHNR and CDR2 FQNEAQ (reference sequence). The CDR3 bases are TGTGCCAGCAGCCGAAACATTCAGTACTTC. Encoded protein: CASSRNIQYF.

The rearrangement joins TRBV29-1 to TRBJ1-1; 9 bases match TRBD1. J lost 4 bases, V lost 4 bases, and 4 bases had no gene match. The CDR3 is made up of 13 amino acids. Germline CDR1 is SQVTM and CDR2 is ANQGSEA. CDR3 in amino acids: CSVVLGQGTEAFF. CDR3 in DNA: TGCAGCGTTGTTTTGGGACAGGGCACTGAAGCTTTCTTT.

This sequence joins TRBV6-5 and TRBJ2-5; TRBD2 might be the D (6 bases). The CDR3 is made up of 14 amino acids. Trimming left V 10 bases short and J 4 bases short, with 19 bases between. Germline V lookup: CDR1 MNHEY, CDR2 SVGAGI. CDR3 protein: CATGGLRIGETQYF. The CDR3 region has the DNA TGTGCCACCGGGGGACTTCGAATCGGAGAGACCCAGTACTTC.

The chain has TRBV18 and TRBJ1-2; 8 nucleotides agree with TRBD1. There are 13 residues in the CDR3. CDR1 and CDR2 (germline): KGHSH, LQKENI. V gave up 2 bases and J gave up 8 bases; unmatched junction bases: 4. This CDR3 reads CASSPGQGHGYTF. In DNA form, the CDR3 reads TGTGCCAGCTCACCAGGACAGGGTCACGGCTACACCTTC.

The chain is built from TRBV6-5 and TRBJ2-7; D uncertain. The CDR3 length is 13 residues. The V end was cut by 0 bases, the J end by 6 bases, with 9 bases between. Germline values: CDR1 MNHEY, CDR2 SVGAGI. The CDR3 spells CASSYSNRVEQYF. Written as DNA, the CDR3 is TGTGCCAGCAGTTACTCGAACCGGGTCGAGCAGTACTTC.

This clone was seen more than once but under ten times. The chain employs TRBV20-1 and TRBJ2-3; D remains unclear. The germline V gene has CDR1 DFQATT and CDR2 SNEGSKA (reference sequence). The ends were cut back, 3 bases at V and 3 bases at J, with 4 bases in the middle. This CDR3 is built from 11 residues. CDR3: CSASQTDTQYF. CDR3 sequence (DNA): TGCAGTGCTAGTCAGACAGATACGCAGTATTTT.

The chain combines TRBV21-1 with TRBJ2-3; TRBD1, as called in the table, went unchecked against the DNA. TRBV21-1 is designated a pseudogene. CDR3 length equals 16 residues. The CDR3 nucleotides read TGTGCCAGCAGCAAAGGAAGATCAGGGGCCACAGATACGCAGTATTTT. It codes for CASSKGRSGATDTQYF.

The genes are TRBV15 and TRBJ2-1; 9 bases line up with TRBD2. The length of the CDR3 is 18 residues. Losses at the gene ends were 0 bases for V and 6 bases for J; bases not matched to a gene: 12. Germline V lookup: CDR1 LNHNV, CDR2 YYDKDF (reference sequence). DNA of the CDR3: TGTGCCACCAGCAGAGAGTCCCTAGCGGGGTTAAGGAGCAATGAGCAGTTCTTC. The encoded protein is CATSRESLAGLRSNEQFF.

The chain uses TRBV5-1 and TRBJ1-1; 10 nucleotides agree with TRBD1. Germline V gene data show CDR1 as SGHRS and CDR2 as YFSETQ. The CDR3 is 17 residues long. With V trimmed by 4 bases and J by 0 bases, 9 bases remained unmatched. CDR3 sequence reads: CASSQDRGRPMNTEAFF. The CDR3 DNA sequence: TGCGCCAGCAGCCAAGACAGGGGGCGGCCCATGAACACTGAAGCTTTCTTT.

The chain combines TRBV4-2 with TRBJ2-1; TRBD2 aligns across 13 bases. The CDR3 has 19 residues. The germline V gene has CDR1 LGHNA and CDR2 YNFKEQ. Trimming at V came to 0 bases and at J to 7 bases, leaving 12 bases not matched to a gene. The CDR3 reads CASSQEYGAGLAGMNEQFF. As DNA, the CDR3 is TGTGCCAGCAGCCAAGAATATGGAGCGGGACTAGCGGGAATGAATGAGCAGTTCTTC.

V and J are TRBV4-1 and TRBJ2-2, with 11 nucleotides matching TRBD2. Germline V gives CDR1 MGHRA, CDR2 YSYEKL. The CDR3 sequence is 15 residues long. The junction had 5 bases not matched to a gene; V was cut back by 6 bases and J by 5 bases. The CDR3 protein is CASRPRLAGTGELFF. The CDR3 nucleotides are TGCGCCAGCAGACCCAGACTAGCGGGAACCGGGGAGCTGTTTTTT.

This chain links TRBV20-1 with TRBJ1-5; D is uncertain. Trimming removed 5 bases at V and 4 bases at J, with 6 bases between. The CDR3 is 11 residues long. Germline V gene lookup returns CDR1 DFQATT and CDR2 SNEGSKA (reference sequence). DNA of the CDR3: TGCAGTGCTCAAACAAATCAGCCCCAGCATTTT. Its protein is CSAQTNQPQHF.

CDR3 protein: CASKLDRVQLGNEQFF. CDR3 DNA: TGTGCCAGCAAACTGGACAGGGTTCAATTGGGTAATGAGCAGTTCTTC. V and J are TRBV27 and TRBJ2-1; 8 bases line up with TRBD1. CDR1 is MNHEY, CDR2 SMNVEV, per germline (reference sequence). V lost 7 bases, J lost 7 bases, and 15 bases stayed unmatched. CDR3 length: 16 residues.

The V gene is TRBV5-1, the J gene TRBJ2-1; 9 nucleotides line up with TRBD1. V shed 2 bases and J 5 bases; nucleotides not matched to a gene: 5. Germline V gives CDR1 SGHRS, CDR2 YFSETQ. CDR3 length: 15 residues. Written as DNA, the CDR3 is TGCGCCAGCAGCTTCCGAGACAGGGGGGACAATGAGCAGTTCTTC. Its translation is CASSFRDRGDNEQFF.

This clone was recorded a few times. The V gene is TRBV12-3 or TRBV12-4, the J gene TRBJ1-2, with 7 bases lining up with TRBD1. The CDR3 loop spans 13 amino acids. V dropped 3 bases and J dropped 6; count of bases not matched to a gene: 4. CDR3 nucleotide sequence: TGTGCCAGCAGTTTCTCGACAGGGAATGGCTACACCTTC. It translates to CASSFSTGNGYTF.

Written as DNA, the CDR3 is TGTGCCAGCAGCTTAGCGGGACAGGGGGGGACCCAGTACTTC. This encodes CASSLAGQGGTQYF. The chain recombines TRBV7-2 with TRBJ2-5, with 11 bases lining up with TRBD1. Trimming at V came to 0 bases and at J to 7 bases, leaving 1 base not matched to a gene. In germline, CDR1 is SGHTA, CDR2 FQGNSA. The CDR3 totals 14 residues.

The rearrangement links TRBV4-1 to TRBJ1-1; the D is unclear. Germline V gives CDR1 MGHRA, CDR2 YSYEKL. The V and J ends lost 1 base and 1 base respectively, with 10 bases between them. CDR3 length: 15 residues. CDR3 in amino acids: CASSQARFQNTEAFF. The CDR3, as DNA: TGCGCCAGCAGCCAAGCCAGGTTTCAGAACACTGAAGCTTTCTTT.

The rearrangement uses TRBV28 and TRBJ1-5; D gene uncertain. The germline V and J ends were trimmed by 5 bases and 5 bases, with 22 bases remaining between them. Per the germline V gene, CDR1 is MDHEN and CDR2 is SYDVKM. CDR3 size: 17 residues. CDR3 in DNA: TGTGCCAGCAGTCTCCGGCAGGCAGATCCCGCCGATCAGCCCCAGCATTTT. Translation gives CASSLRQADPADQPQHF.

This chain connects TRBV5-6 to TRBJ1-1, with TRBD1 as a possible D gene (6 bases). With 1 base removed from V and 4 bases from J, the gap between germline ends came to 11 bases. The CDR3 is made up of 14 amino acids. The germline gives CDR1 SGHDT, CDR2 YYEEEE. The CDR3 spells CASSLTGYGTEAFF. DNA for the CDR3: TGTGCCAGCAGCTTGACAGGGTACGGCACTGAAGCTTTCTTT.

This clone was counted many times. The chain combines TRBV27 with TRBJ2-1; 9 nucleotides line up with TRBD2. CDR1 MNHEY and CDR2 SMNVEV come from the germline V gene (reference sequence). The trim removed 5 bases at V and 0 bases at J, leaving 11 bases unmatched. The CDR3 has 18 residues. CDR3 residues: CASSPLIGREGSYNEQFF. The CDR3 region has the DNA TGTGCCAGCAGTCCCCTTATAGGGCGGGAGGGCTCCTACAATGAGCAGTTCTTC.

The rearrangement joins TRBV9 to TRBJ1-3; 7 bases match TRBD1. The ends lost 3 bases at V and 0 bases at J; junction bases unmatched: 6. In germline, CDR1 is SGDLS, CDR2 YYNGEE. This CDR3 region has 16 residues. The CDR3 bases are TGTGCCAGCAGCGAACAACAGGGGCTCTCTGGAAACACCATATATTTT. Its translation is CASSEQQGLSGNTIYF. Drawing the rest from reference TRBV9 and TRBJ1-3, the complete variable domain is DSGVTQTPKHLITATGQRVTLRCSPRSGDLSVYWYQQSLDQGLQFLIQYYNGEERAKGNILERFSAQQFPDLHSELNLSSLELGDSALYFCASSEQQGLSGNTIYFGEGSWLTVV.